This TCR beta chain emerged from a study of blood T cell repertoires in COVID-19. This clone is a singleton in its sample. Profiled with immunoSEQ multiplex PCR; TCRdb holds only in-frame clones, not every one. The repertoire holds approximately 22,000 clones, with around 92% as singletons. The CDR3 loop spans 13 amino acids. V shed 7 bases, J shed 5 bases, and the junction held 6 bases outside the gene matches. Germline CDR1 and CDR2: MNHEY and SVGAGI. Sequenced input: peripheral blood. This sequence originates from a human donor in a cohort sampled during active COVID-19. V usage is TRBV6-5 and J usage is TRBJ1-1, with TRBD1 matching over 8 bases. The DNA for the CDR3 is TGTGCCAGCAAAGGGACAGGAGGTACTGAAGCTTTCTTT. Amino acids: CASKGTGGTEAFF.